Listed below are T cell receptor beta chains from one sample, sequenced in a study of blood T cell repertoires in COVID-19. Profiled with immunoSEQ multiplex PCR; TCRdb holds only in-frame clones, not every one. This table holds 150,000 to 200,000 clones, roughly three quarters found once. Material: peripheral blood. The receptors here all came from a woman in her forties with COVID-19, enrolled during active disease. CDR3s include the opening cysteine and the closing phenylalanine or tryptophan. D genes are given only for firm matches. Some rows have no size entry. The others give once, few or many, or a class for an expanded clone.

V gene: TRBV18
CDR3 length: 15
J gene: TRBJ2-3
D gene: TRBD2
clone size: once
CDR3 protein: CASSSSGGRRDTQYF
CDR3 DNA: TGTGCCAGCTCCTCCAGCGGGGGGCGTAGAGATACGCAGTATTTT

V gene: TRBV5-4
CDR3 length: 19
J gene: TRBJ2-3
D gene: TRBD2
clone size: NA
CDR3 protein: CASSQGTSGGRWDQHTQYF
CDR3 DNA: TGTGCCAGCAGCCAAGGGACTAGCGGGGGCCGCTGGGATCAACATACGCAGTATTTT

V gene: TRBV10-3
CDR3 length: 17
J gene: TRBJ2-5
D gene: TRBD2
clone size: NA
CDR3 protein: CAISDISGGVFQETQYF
CDR3 DNA: TGTGCCATCAGTGATATTAGCGGGGGTGTATTCCAAGAGACCCAGTACTTC

V gene: TRBV6-2/TRBV6-3
CDR3 length: 16
J gene: TRBJ2-1
D gene: NA
clone size: NA
CDR3 protein: CASSYSSGSGYNEQFF
CDR3 DNA: TGTGCCAGCAGTTACTCTTCCGGGAGTGGCTACAATGAGCAGTTCTTC

V gene: TRBV18
CDR3 length: 15
J gene: TRBJ2-7
D gene: TRBD2
clone size: NA
CDR3 protein: CASSPSGAGYQGQYF
CDR3 DNA: TGTGCCAGCTCACCATCGGGAGCGGGGTATCAGGGGCAGTACTTC

V gene: TRBV10-1
CDR3 length: 13
J gene: TRBJ2-3
D gene: TRBD2
clone size: NA
CDR3 protein: CASERGKTDTQYF
CDR3 DNA: TGCGCCAGCGAGCGGGGGAAGACAGATACGCAGTATTTT

V gene: TRBV3-1/TRBV3-2
CDR3 length: 13
J gene: TRBJ2-5
D gene: NA
clone size: NA
CDR3 protein: CASTLDRGETQYF
CDR3 DNA: TGTGCCAGCACCTTGGACCGAGGGGAGACCCAGTACTTC

V gene: TRBV19
CDR3 length: 13
J gene: TRBJ1-6
D gene: NA
clone size: NA
CDR3 protein: CASRHSDNSPLHF
CDR3 DNA: TGTGCCAGTAGACACAGTGATAATTCACCCCTCCACTTT

V gene: TRBV2
CDR3 length: 13
J gene: TRBJ2-3
D gene: TRBD1
clone size: NA
CDR3 protein: CARIGDRGNTQYF
CDR3 DNA: TGTGCCAGAATTGGGGACAGGGGAAATACGCAGTATTTT

V gene: TRBV6-5
CDR3 length: 15
J gene: TRBJ1-5
D gene: TRBD1
clone size: once
CDR3 protein: CASRTGDDSNQPQHF
CDR3 DNA: TGTGCCAGCAGAACAGGGGACGATAGCAATCAGCCCCAGCATTTT

V gene: TRBV19
CDR3 length: 14
J gene: TRBJ2-7
D gene: NA
clone size: NA
CDR3 protein: CASSIGGLSYEQYF
CDR3 DNA: TGTGCCAGTAGTATTGGCGGGCTTTCCTACGAGCAGTACTTC

V gene: TRBV27
CDR3 length: 16
J gene: TRBJ1-2
D gene: TRBD1
clone size: once
CDR3 protein: CASRLAPGGPVGGYTF
CDR3 DNA: TGTGCCAGCAGACTCGCTCCAGGGGGCCCCGTAGGTGGCTACACCTTC

V gene: TRBV13
CDR3 length: 14
J gene: TRBJ1-5
D gene: NA
clone size: NA
CDR3 protein: CASSLGRSDQPQHF
CDR3 DNA: TGTGCCAGCAGCTTAGGACGGTCGGATCAGCCCCAGCATTTT

V gene: TRBV7-9
CDR3 length: 15
J gene: TRBJ1-6
D gene: NA
clone size: once
CDR3 protein: CASSLEAGADPPLHF
CDR3 DNA: TGTGCCAGCAGCTTAGAGGCGGGGGCGGATCCACCCCTCCACTTT

V gene: TRBV6-5
CDR3 length: 12
J gene: TRBJ2-7
D gene: NA
clone size: NA
CDR3 protein: CASASTLYEQYF
CDR3 DNA: TGTGCCAGCGCGAGTACCCTCTACGAGCAGTACTTC

V gene: TRBV11-1
CDR3 length: 16
J gene: TRBJ1-1
D gene: TRBD1
clone size: NA
CDR3 protein: CASSLAGTGLNTEAFF
CDR3 DNA: TGTGCCAGCAGCTTAGCGGGGACAGGCTTGAACACTGAAGCTTTCTTT

V gene: TRBV19
CDR3 length: 18
J gene: TRBJ1-5
D gene: TRBD1
clone size: NA
CDR3 protein: CASKGMDRGRVSNQPQHF
CDR3 DNA: TGTGCCAGTAAGGGCATGGACAGGGGGAGAGTGAGCAATCAGCCCCAGCATTTT

V gene: TRBV5-1
CDR3 length: 15
J gene: TRBJ2-7
D gene: TRBD1
clone size: NA
CDR3 protein: CASSLLGTELYEQYF
CDR3 DNA: TGCGCCAGCAGCTTGTTAGGGACAGAACTATACGAGCAGTACTTC

V gene: TRBV10-1
CDR3 length: 16
J gene: TRBJ1-1
D gene: NA
clone size: NA
CDR3 protein: CASSESILTRQSEAFF
CDR3 DNA: TGCGCCAGCAGTGAGTCGATTTTGACCAGGCAGTCTGAAGCTTTCTTT

V gene: TRBV6-5
CDR3 length: 14
J gene: TRBJ2-7
D gene: TRBD1
clone size: NA
CDR3 protein: CASSFGTGTYEQYF
CDR3 DNA: TGTGCCAGCAGTTTTGGGACAGGGACCTACGAGCAGTACTTC

V gene: TRBV6-5
CDR3 length: 12
J gene: TRBJ1-1
D gene: NA
clone size: NA
CDR3 protein: CASSFGEREAFF
CDR3 DNA: TGTGCCAGCAGTTTTGGAGAAAGGGAAGCTTTCTTT

V gene: TRBV3-1/TRBV3-2
CDR3 length: 14
J gene: TRBJ2-7
D gene: TRBD2
clone size: NA
CDR3 protein: CASRKAGGPAEQYF
CDR3 DNA: TGTGCCAGCAGAAAAGCGGGGGGGCCGGCCGAGCAGTACTTC

V gene: TRBV15
CDR3 length: 13
J gene: TRBJ2-7
D gene: TRBD1
clone size: NA
CDR3 protein: CATSRDRGGGQYF
CDR3 DNA: TGTGCCACCAGCAGAGATAGAGGGGGCGGGCAGTACTTC

V gene: TRBV2
CDR3 length: 12
J gene: TRBJ1-4
D gene: NA
clone size: NA
CDR3 protein: CASSDKPQTRFF
CDR3 DNA: TGTGCCAGCAGTGACAAGCCCCAAACGCGGTTTTTT

V gene: TRBV5-6
CDR3 length: 13
J gene: TRBJ2-5
D gene: TRBD2
clone size: NA
CDR3 protein: CASSFGGRQTQYF
CDR3 DNA: TGTGCCAGCAGCTTTGGCGGGAGGCAGACCCAGTACTTC

V gene: TRBV5-8
CDR3 length: 13
J gene: TRBJ1-2
D gene: NA
clone size: NA
CDR3 protein: CASSVRDNHGYTF
CDR3 DNA: TGTGCCAGCAGCGTCCGGGACAACCATGGCTACACCTTC

V gene: TRBV19
CDR3 length: 13
J gene: TRBJ2-1
D gene: NA
clone size: once
CDR3 protein: CASSIGLEANRIF
CDR3 DNA: TGTGCCAGTAGTATTGGGTTGGAGGCCAATCGAATCTTC

V gene: TRBV30
CDR3 length: 11
J gene: TRBJ1-1
D gene: NA
clone size: NA
CDR3 protein: CAWIQGSVAFF
CDR3 DNA: TGTGCCTGGATACAGGGATCGGTGGCTTTCTTT

V gene: TRBV5-1
CDR3 length: 16
J gene: TRBJ1-5
D gene: TRBD1
clone size: NA
CDR3 protein: CASSLGDSNLNQPQHF
CDR3 DNA: TGCGCCAGCAGCTTGGGGGACAGTAACCTCAATCAGCCCCAGCATTTT

V gene: TRBV28
CDR3 length: 14
J gene: TRBJ2-5
D gene: NA
clone size: NA
CDR3 protein: CASSPPGGAETQYF
CDR3 DNA: TGTGCCAGCAGTCCCCCCGGGGGAGCGGAGACCCAGTACTTC

V gene: TRBV10-1
CDR3 length: 19
J gene: TRBJ2-1
D gene: NA
clone size: NA
CDR3 protein: CANLLQGGLTCEYVNEQFF
CDR3 DNA: TGCGCGAACCTGCTGCAGGGAGGTCTTACCTGTGAGTATGTCAATGAGCAGTTCTTC

V gene: TRBV19
CDR3 length: 13
J gene: TRBJ2-5
D gene: NA
clone size: NA
CDR3 protein: CASRAFGSETQYF
CDR3 DNA: TGTGCCAGCAGAGCCTTCGGGTCGGAGACCCAGTACTTC

V gene: TRBV10-3
CDR3 length: 17
J gene: TRBJ2-7
D gene: TRBD2
clone size: NA
CDR3 protein: CAITPVLAGGRFYEQYF
CDR3 DNA: TGTGCCATCACCCCCGTACTAGCGGGAGGGAGATTCTACGAGCAGTACTTC

V gene: TRBV7-9
CDR3 length: 16
J gene: TRBJ2-4
D gene: TRBD2
clone size: NA
CDR3 protein: CASSLSGGRGKNIQYF
CDR3 DNA: TGTGCCAGCAGCTTATCGGGGGGACGGGGCAAAAACATTCAGTACTTC

V gene: TRBV6-4
CDR3 length: 13
J gene: TRBJ1-2
D gene: NA
clone size: few
CDR3 protein: CASSGQGNYGYTF
CDR3 DNA: TGTGCCAGCAGTGGGCAGGGGAACTATGGCTACACCTTC

V gene: TRBV2
CDR3 length: 16
J gene: TRBJ1-4
D gene: TRBD1
clone size: once
CDR3 protein: CASRGQGTLPNEKLFF
CDR3 DNA: TGTGCCAGCAGGGGACAGGGGACGCTACCTAATGAAAAACTGTTTTTT

V gene: TRBV5-1
CDR3 length: 14
J gene: TRBJ1-1
D gene: NA
clone size: NA
CDR3 protein: CASSLDSGDTEAFF
CDR3 DNA: TGCGCCAGCAGCTTAGATTCTGGAGACACTGAAGCTTTCTTT

V gene: TRBV11-2
CDR3 length: 14
J gene: TRBJ2-1
D gene: NA
clone size: NA
CDR3 protein: CASSSRPQGNEQFF
CDR3 DNA: TGTGCCAGCAGCTCCCGGCCGCAGGGCAATGAGCAGTTCTTC

V gene: TRBV27
CDR3 length: 11
J gene: TRBJ2-7
D gene: NA
clone size: NA
CDR3 protein: CASSSPYEQYF
CDR3 DNA: TGTGCCAGCAGTTCTCCCTACGAGCAGTACTTC

V gene: TRBV11-2
CDR3 length: 14
J gene: TRBJ1-4
D gene: NA
clone size: NA
CDR3 protein: CASSRSSTNEKLFF
CDR3 DNA: TGTGCCAGCAGCCGCAGTTCCACTAATGAAAAACTGTTTTTT

V gene: TRBV7-9
CDR3 length: 17
J gene: TRBJ2-7
D gene: TRBD2
clone size: NA
CDR3 protein: CASSLTSGGARSYEQYF
CDR3 DNA: TGTGCCAGCAGTCTCACTAGCGGGGGGGCTAGATCCTACGAGCAGTACTTC

V gene: TRBV27
CDR3 length: 15
J gene: TRBJ1-5
D gene: TRBD1
clone size: NA
CDR3 protein: CASSPTQTGYQPQHF
CDR3 DNA: TGTGCCAGCAGTCCTACCCAGACAGGGTATCAGCCCCAGCATTTT

V gene: TRBV7-9
CDR3 length: 16
J gene: TRBJ2-1
D gene: TRBD2
clone size: few
CDR3 protein: CASSPPALAGYNEQFF
CDR3 DNA: TGTGCCAGCAGCCCGCCGGCGCTAGCGGGTTACAATGAGCAGTTCTTC

V gene: TRBV10-3
CDR3 length: 13
J gene: TRBJ2-2
D gene: NA
clone size: NA
CDR3 protein: CAINGGGTGELFF
CDR3 DNA: TGTGCCATCAACGGGGGTGGTACCGGGGAGCTGTTTTTT

V gene: TRBV6-2/TRBV6-3
CDR3 length: 14
J gene: TRBJ1-5
D gene: NA
clone size: NA
CDR3 protein: CASSRATVNQPQHF
CDR3 DNA: TGTGCCAGCAGTCGAGCAACAGTCAATCAGCCCCAGCATTTT

V gene: TRBV5-1
CDR3 length: 12
J gene: TRBJ1-2
D gene: NA
clone size: NA
CDR3 protein: CASSVDRYGYTF
CDR3 DNA: TGCGCCAGCAGCGTGGACAGATATGGCTACACCTTC

V gene: TRBV20-1
CDR3 length: 11
J gene: TRBJ1-6
D gene: TRBD1
clone size: NA
CDR3 protein: CSVTGDSPLHF
CDR3 DNA: TGCAGTGTGACAGGGGATTCACCCCTCCACTTT

V gene: TRBV5-4
CDR3 length: 16
J gene: TRBJ2-3
D gene: TRBD2
clone size: NA
CDR3 protein: CASSLQRELSTDTQYF
CDR3 DNA: TGTGCCAGCAGCCTGCAGCGGGAGTTGAGCACAGATACGCAGTATTTT

V gene: TRBV12-5
CDR3 length: 12
J gene: TRBJ2-1
D gene: NA
clone size: NA
CDR3 protein: CASGLGRNEQFF
CDR3 DNA: TGTGCTAGTGGTTTGGGGCGGAATGAGCAGTTCTTC

V gene: TRBV6-6
CDR3 length: 15
J gene: TRBJ2-1
D gene: TRBD2
clone size: NA
CDR3 protein: CASKTDRGGHNEQFF
CDR3 DNA: TGTGCCAGTAAAACGGACCGCGGGGGGCACAATGAGCAGTTCTTC

V gene: TRBV5-4
CDR3 length: 16
J gene: TRBJ2-5
D gene: NA
clone size: NA
CDR3 protein: CASSLGTTSYQETQYF
CDR3 DNA: TGTGCCAGCAGCTTGGGGACTACAAGTTACCAAGAGACCCAGTACTTC

V gene: TRBV4-3
CDR3 length: 15
J gene: TRBJ1-1
D gene: TRBD1
clone size: NA
CDR3 protein: CASSRGTGVNTEAFF
CDR3 DNA: TGCGCCAGCAGCCGAGGGACAGGGGTTAACACTGAAGCTTTCTTT

V gene: TRBV18
CDR3 length: 15
J gene: TRBJ1-4
D gene: NA
clone size: NA
CDR3 protein: CASSPRRGGDEKLFF
CDR3 DNA: TGTGCCAGCTCACCCCGCCGAGGGGGGGATGAAAAACTGTTTTTT

V gene: TRBV27
CDR3 length: 15
J gene: TRBJ2-1
D gene: TRBD2
clone size: once
CDR3 protein: CASSRLAGGHNEQFF
CDR3 DNA: TGTGCCAGCAGCCGACTAGCGGGAGGACACAATGAGCAGTTCTTC

V gene: TRBV3-1/TRBV3-2
CDR3 length: 14
J gene: TRBJ1-1
D gene: NA
clone size: NA
CDR3 protein: CASSPSVLNTEAFF
CDR3 DNA: TGTGCCAGCAGCCCTTCGGTCTTGAACACTGAAGCTTTCTTT